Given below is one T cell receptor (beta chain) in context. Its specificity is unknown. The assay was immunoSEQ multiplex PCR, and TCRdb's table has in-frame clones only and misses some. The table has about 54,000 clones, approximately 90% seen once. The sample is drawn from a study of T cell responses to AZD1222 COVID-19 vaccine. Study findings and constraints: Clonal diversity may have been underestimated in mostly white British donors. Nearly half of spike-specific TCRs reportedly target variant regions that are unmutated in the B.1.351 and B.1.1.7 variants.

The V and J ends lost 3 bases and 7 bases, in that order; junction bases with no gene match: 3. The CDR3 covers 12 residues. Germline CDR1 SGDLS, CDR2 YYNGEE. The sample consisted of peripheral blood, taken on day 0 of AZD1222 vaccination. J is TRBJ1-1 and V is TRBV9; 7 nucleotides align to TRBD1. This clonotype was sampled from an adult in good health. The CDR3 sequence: CASSGTGIEAFF. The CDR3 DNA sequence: TGTGCCAGCAGCGGGACAGGCATTGAAGCTTTCTTT.